A single T cell receptor beta chain is shown here with its context. The antigen it binds to is not known. Base qualities are missing; no much larger clone stands one base away. These data come from a study of OX40 agonist ivuxolimab in advanced cancers. Study-level background: Ivuxolimab was a fully human IgG2 agonistic monoclonal antibody targeting the costimulatory receptor OX40 (CD134). Patients were allowed to have had prior anti-PD-1, anti-PD-L1 or anti-CTLA-4 therapy, and approximately 40% of the dose-escalation patients had been treated with checkpoint inhibitors. The paper reports the monotherapy dose-escalation portion (N of about 54 patients) of the phase I ivuxolimab trial. Partial responses were achieved by three dose-escalation patients, of whom one had hepatocellular carcinoma and two had cutaneous melanoma. Intravenous ivuxolimab was administered to patients every 2 weeks at six dose levels: 0.01, 0.1, 0.3, 1.5, 3 and 10 mg/kg. In the dose-escalation cohort, 75% to 90% of patients were male, and the mean age was 60 years with a range of about 23 to 79. Among the roughly 52 dose-escalation patients, 19 had hepatocellular carcinoma, roughly 15 melanoma, 9 renal cell carcinoma and 9 head and neck cancer. The purpose of peripheral TCRbeta sequencing was to test whether ivuxolimab changed TCR sequence diversity and led to clonal T-cell expansion. What the study reported, not specific to this receptor: The antigen specificity of the peripheral T cells that underwent clonal expansion was not determined. In partial responders in the 0.1-3.0 mg/kg groups, normalized peripheral clonal expansion was found to be among the lowest, especially among CD8+ T cells. After ivuxolimab, expanded clones were on average more numerous among CD8+ T cells than among CD4+ T cells. Low levels of normalized T-cell clonal expansion were also seen in some patients who did not respond. At doses from 0.1 to 3.0 mg/kg, clonal expansion was seen in both CD4+ and CD8+ blood T cells between baseline and week 6.

The germline V gene provides CDR1 MDHEN and CDR2 SYDVKM. V trim: 3 bases; J trim: 6 bases; unmatched bases: 2. The CDR3 contains 12 residues, cysteine and phenylalanine counted. Of the read, only the CDR3 DNA is kept; its 36 bases are in frame from base 1. The trial excluded patients who had a history of autoimmune disease or were on systemic immunosuppression. Peripheral blood for TCR sequencing was drawn from every dose cohort at baseline, at cycle 4 day 1 and at cycle 7 day 1. Samples came from an open-label, multicenter, first-in-human phase I dose-escalation trial of ivuxolimab. Adults with locally advanced or metastatic melanoma, renal cell, hepatocellular, or head and neck squamous cell carcinoma were enrolled in the trial. Before TCR sequencing, CD4+ and CD8+ T cells were separately sorted from peripheral blood. For sequencing of the TCRbeta CDR3 region, genomic DNA was extracted from the sorted cells. The immunoSEQ Assay was used for sequencing of TCRbeta CDR3 regions. In its TCRdb copy, this immuneACCESS table keeps in-frame sequences only and misses some clones. Where compared with another copy, unresolved V genes explain less than half of these, and the others have no known cause. The table for this sample lists approximately 100,000 clones; 90% to 95% of them were counted only once. Around 0.31% of the sample is held by the ten biggest clonotypes.

This sequence uses TRBV28 and TRBJ2-7; 7 central nucleotides agree with TRBD1. The receptor was derived from an adult with an advanced solid tumor such as melanoma, head and neck, liver or kidney cancer. The specimen was CD4+ or CD8+ T cells sorted from blood, collected in a trial of the OX40 agonist ivuxolimab. The CDR3 protein: CASSLGQTEQYF. Read as DNA, the sequence is TGTGCCAGCAGTTTGGGACAGACCGAGCAGTACTTC.